This T cell receptor (beta chain) derives from a study of blood T cell repertoires in COVID-19. Study overall: COVID-19 samples from acute and convalescent phases originated in the United States, Italy and Spain. The analysed material was cDNA or gDNA that came from T cells, B-cell-depleted T cells, or PBMCs.

Per the authors' pipeline: Reference gene primer amplification gave nucleated cell count estimates. Profiling relied on immunoSEQ multiplex PCR, and the TCRdb table lists in-frame clones only, not all of them. For V, J and clone size, that table is used; D and trimming come from the DNA. Seen here are some 460,000 clones, roughly 91% observed once, and the top ten hold 4.3%. This clonotype was obtained from a young woman with acute or convalescent COVID-19. The specimen sequenced was peripheral blood.

CDR3 nucleotides: TGTGCCAGCAGCCCACGAACAGGGGGCTACAATCAGCCCCAGCATTTT. This sequence encodes CASSPRTGGYNQPQHF. This chain joins TRBV7-8 and TRBJ1-5, with 9 bases fitting TRBD1. Losses at the gene ends were 5 bases for V and 3 bases for J; bases not matched to a gene: 8. The V gene's germline CDR1 is SGHVS and CDR2 FQNEAQ. This CDR3 is 16 amino acids long. The complete variable domain, with remaining parts taken from reference TRBV7-8 and TRBJ1-5, reads GAGVSQSPRYKVAKRGQDVALRCDPISGHVSLFWYQQALGQGPEFLTYFQNEAQLDKSGLPSDRFFAERPEGSVSTLKIQRTQQEDSAVYLCASSPRTGGYNQPQHFGDGTRLSIL.